The 2 T cell receptor beta chains below were found in one sample sequenced in a study of blood T cell repertoires in COVID-19. Only in-frame clones appear in the TCRdb table, and some are missing; sequencing was by immunoSEQ multiplex PCR. The data hold fewer than 250,000 clones, with around 80% observed a single time. Sequencing was performed on peripheral blood. Receptors originate from a human donor in a cohort sampled during active COVID-19.

Turning to this clone: At the DNA level, this CDR3 is encoded by other sequences in the same sample as well. J is TRBJ1-1 and V is TRBV27; 8 nucleotides align to TRBD1. Germline V CDR1 and CDR2: MNHEY, SMNVEV (reference sequence). This CDR3 is built from 14 residues. J lost 4 bases, V lost 5 bases, and 6 bases had no gene match. The CDR3 here is CASSRQGAVTEAFF. Written as DNA, the CDR3 is TGTGCCAGCAGTCGTCAGGGGGCAGTCACTGAAGCTTTCTTT.

The chain couples TRBV7-9 to TRBJ2-5; the match to TRBD2 covers 14 bases. Germline V gene data show CDR1 as SEHNR and CDR2 as FQNEAQ (reference sequence). CDR3 length equals 17 residues. Trimming took 1 base from V and 4 from J; bases not matched to a gene: 5. The CDR3 loop reads CASSLEGTSGGGETQYF. The CDR3, as DNA: TGTGCCAGCAGCTTAGAGGGGACTAGCGGGGGAGGAGAGACCCAGTACTTC.